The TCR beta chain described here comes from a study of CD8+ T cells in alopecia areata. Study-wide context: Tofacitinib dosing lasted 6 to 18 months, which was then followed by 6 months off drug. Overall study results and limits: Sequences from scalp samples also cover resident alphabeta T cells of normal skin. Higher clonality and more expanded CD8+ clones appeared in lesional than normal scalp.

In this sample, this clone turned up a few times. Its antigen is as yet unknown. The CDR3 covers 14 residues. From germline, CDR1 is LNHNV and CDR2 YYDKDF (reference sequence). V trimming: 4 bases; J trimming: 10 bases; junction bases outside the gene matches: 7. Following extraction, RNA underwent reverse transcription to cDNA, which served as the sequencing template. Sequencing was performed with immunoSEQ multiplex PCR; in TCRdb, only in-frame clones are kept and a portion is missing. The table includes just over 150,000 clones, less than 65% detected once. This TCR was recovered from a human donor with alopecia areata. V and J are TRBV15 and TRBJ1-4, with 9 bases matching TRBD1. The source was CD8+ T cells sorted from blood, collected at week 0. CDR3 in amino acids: CATSKDRGSVKLFF. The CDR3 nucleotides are TGTGCCACCAGCAAGGACAGGGGAAGCGTAAAACTGTTTTTT.